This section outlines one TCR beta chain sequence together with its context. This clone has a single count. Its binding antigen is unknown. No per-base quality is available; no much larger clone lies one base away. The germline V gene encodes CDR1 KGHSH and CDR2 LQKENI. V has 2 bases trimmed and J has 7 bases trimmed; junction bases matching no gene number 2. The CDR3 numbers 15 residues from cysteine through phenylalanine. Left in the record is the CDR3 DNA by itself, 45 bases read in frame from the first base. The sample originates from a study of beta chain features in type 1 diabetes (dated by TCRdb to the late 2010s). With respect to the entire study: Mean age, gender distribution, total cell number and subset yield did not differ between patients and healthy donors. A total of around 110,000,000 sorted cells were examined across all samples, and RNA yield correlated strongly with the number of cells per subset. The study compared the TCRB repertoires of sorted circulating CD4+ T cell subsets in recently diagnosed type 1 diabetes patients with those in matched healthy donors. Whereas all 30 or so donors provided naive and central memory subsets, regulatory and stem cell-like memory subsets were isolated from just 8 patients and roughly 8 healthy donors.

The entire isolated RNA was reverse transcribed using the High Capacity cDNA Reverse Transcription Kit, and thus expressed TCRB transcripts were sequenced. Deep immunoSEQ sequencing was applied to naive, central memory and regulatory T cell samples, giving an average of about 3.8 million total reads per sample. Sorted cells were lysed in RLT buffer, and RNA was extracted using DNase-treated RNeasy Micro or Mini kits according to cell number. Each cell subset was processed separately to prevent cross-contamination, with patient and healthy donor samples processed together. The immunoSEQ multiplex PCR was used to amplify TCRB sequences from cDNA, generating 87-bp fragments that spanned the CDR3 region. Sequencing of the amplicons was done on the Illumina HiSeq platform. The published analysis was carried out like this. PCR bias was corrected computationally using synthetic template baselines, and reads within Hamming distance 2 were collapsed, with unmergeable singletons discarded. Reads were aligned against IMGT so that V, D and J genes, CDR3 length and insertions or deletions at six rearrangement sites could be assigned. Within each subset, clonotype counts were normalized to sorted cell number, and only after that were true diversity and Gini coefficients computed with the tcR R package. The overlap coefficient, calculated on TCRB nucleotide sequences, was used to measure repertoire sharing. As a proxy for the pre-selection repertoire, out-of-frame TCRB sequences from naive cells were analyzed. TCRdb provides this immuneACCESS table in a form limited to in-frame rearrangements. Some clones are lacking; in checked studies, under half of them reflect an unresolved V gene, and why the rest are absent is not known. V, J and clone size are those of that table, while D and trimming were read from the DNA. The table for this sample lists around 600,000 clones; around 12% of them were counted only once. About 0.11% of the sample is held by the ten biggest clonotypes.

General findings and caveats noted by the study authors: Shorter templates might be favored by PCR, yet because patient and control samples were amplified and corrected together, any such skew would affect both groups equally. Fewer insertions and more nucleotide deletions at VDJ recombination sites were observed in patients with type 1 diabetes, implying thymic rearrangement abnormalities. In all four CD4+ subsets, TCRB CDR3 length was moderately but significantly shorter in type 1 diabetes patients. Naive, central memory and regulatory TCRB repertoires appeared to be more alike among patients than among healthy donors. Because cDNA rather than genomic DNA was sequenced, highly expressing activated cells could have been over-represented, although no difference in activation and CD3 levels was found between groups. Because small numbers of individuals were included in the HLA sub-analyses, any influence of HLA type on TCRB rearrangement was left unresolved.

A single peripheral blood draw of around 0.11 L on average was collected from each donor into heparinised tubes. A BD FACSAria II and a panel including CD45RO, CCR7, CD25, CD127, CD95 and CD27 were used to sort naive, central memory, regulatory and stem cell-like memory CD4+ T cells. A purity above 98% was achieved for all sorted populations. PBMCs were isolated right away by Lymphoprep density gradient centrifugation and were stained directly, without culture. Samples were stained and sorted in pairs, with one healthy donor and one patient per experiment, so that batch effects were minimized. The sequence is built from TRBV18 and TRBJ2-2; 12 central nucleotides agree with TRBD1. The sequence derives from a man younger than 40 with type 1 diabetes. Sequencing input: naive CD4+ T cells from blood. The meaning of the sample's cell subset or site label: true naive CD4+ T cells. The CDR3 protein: CASSPGTGGLGELFF. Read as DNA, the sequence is TGTGCCAGCTCACCAGGGACAGGGGGCCTCGGGGAGCTGTTTTTT.